This TCR beta chain is from a study of shared clonotypes between healthy human individuals. In the case of this clone: Its matching antigen is unknown.

Study-wide results and caveats: Sample collection involved blood only; tissue repertoires are likely different. Sequencing depth was predicted to influence how clonotypes are shared among donors. Several donors shared approximately 5% of their naive CD4 clonotypes.

Sequenced by immunoSEQ multiplex PCR; TCRdb stores in-frame clones only, minus some. The sample contains roughly 1,500,000 clones, approximately 98.5% of which appear only once. The germline CDR1 and CDR2 sequences are SGHRS and YFSETQ. The CDR3 has 15 amino acids. Trimming took 3 bases from V and 6 from J; bases not matched to a gene: 7. V is TRBV5-1 and J is TRBJ2-3, with 10 bases fitting TRBD1. The specimen sequenced was naive CD4+ T cells sorted from blood. The subset denotes: CD45RA+ positively selected. This clonotype was sampled from a man aged 25 to 40 in good health. DNA for the CDR3: TGCGCCAGCAGCTATTCCGGGACAGGGGTGGATACGCAGTATTTT. Translation gives CASSYSGTGVDTQYF.